Below are 11 T cell receptor beta chains sequenced from a single sample in a study of blood T cells in healthy people across ages. Using a J-beta primer mix together with a sample-barcoded 5' primer, a second PCR was run for about 6 to 11 cycles. A single record per CDR3 protein comes from TCRdb applying MiXCR to the 5' RACE reads. The sample consists of almost 800,000 distinct CDR3 sequences, roughly 64% of them appearing once. Sequencing was carried out using blood. The source is a young man in good health.

The chain carries TRBV27 and TRBJ2-4; TRBD1 agrees at 11 bases. The V segment lost 1 base and the J segment 7 bases; nucleotides outside the gene matches: 9. The CDR3 contains 17 residues. Germline CDR1 MNHEY, CDR2 SMNVEV (reference sequence). The CDR3 coding sequence is TGTGCCAGCAGTTTATGGCCCCCGGGACAGGGGGGGAACATTCAGTACTTC. It codes for CASSLWPPGQGGNIQYF.

The rearrangement links TRBV5-1 to TRBJ1-6, with 7 nucleotides matching TRBD1. Trimming removed 4 bases from V and 9 bases from J; junction bases left unmatched: 7. Germline V lookup: CDR1 SGHRS, CDR2 YFSETQ. The CDR3 loop spans 14 amino acids. The CDR3 coding sequence is TGCGCCAGCAGCCCAGGACAGGTTTCTTCACCCCTCCACTTT. It codes for CASSPGQVSSPLHF.

This clonotype was counted a few times. The CDR3 sequence: CSARSPGGNEKLFF. DNA of the CDR3: TGCAGTGCTAGATCCCCCGGGGGTAATGAAAAACTGTTTTTT. The genes are TRBV20-1 and TRBJ1-4, with D possibly TRBD1 on 5 matching bases. V lost 2 bases and J 4 bases, leaving 11 bases between the germline ends. The CDR3 totals 14 residues. The germline gives CDR1 DFQATT, CDR2 SNEGSKA (reference sequence).

The chain has TRBV28 and TRBJ1-1; 8 positions agree with TRBD1. V was clipped by 2 bases and J by 4 bases; unmatched bases: 15. This CDR3 has 18 residues. In germline, CDR1 is MDHEN, CDR2 SYDVKM. In DNA form, the CDR3 reads TGTGCCAGCAGTTTACCCAGGGGGCAATTCGGGTCCTTCACTGAAGCTTTCTTT. This codes for CASSLPRGQFGSFTEAFF.

The count of this clonotype is one. The chain couples TRBV20-1 to TRBJ2-3; a possible D gene is TRBD2 (5 bases). V was shortened by 1 base and J by 3 bases, with 14 bases between the two germline ends. Germline assignment: CDR1 DFQATT and CDR2 SNEGSKA (reference sequence). This CDR3 contains 15 residues. The CDR3 region is CSARARLTNTDTQYF. The CDR3 nucleotides are TGCAGTGCTAGAGCGAGACTAACAAATACAGATACGCAGTATTTT.

Only a few counts were recorded for this clonotype. This rearrangement joins TRBV4-3 to TRBJ1-4; D is possibly TRBD1 (5 bases). The germline V and J ends were trimmed by 2 bases and 6 bases, with 13 bases remaining between them. This CDR3 contains 15 residues. Germline V gene lookup returns CDR1 LGHNA and CDR2 YSLEER. As DNA, the CDR3 is TGCGCCAGCAGCCAAACGAGGGTAGGGGATGAAAAACTGTTTTTT. It encodes CASSQTRVGDEKLFF.

This sequence joins TRBV20-1 and TRBJ2-7; TRBD1 matches 7 bases. Germline values: CDR1 DFQATT, CDR2 SNEGSKA (reference sequence). Trimming cost V 3 bases and J 2 bases; bases outside gene matches: 10. The CDR3 contains 15 residues. The CDR3 coding sequence is TGCAGTGCTAGCCCCTGGACAGGATCCGCCTACGAGCAGTACTTC. Its translation is CSASPWTGSAYEQYF.

This rearrangement joins TRBV20-1 to TRBJ1-2; no firm D call. Germline CDR1 is DFQATT and CDR2 is SNEGSKA (reference sequence). The germline V and J ends were trimmed by 0 bases and 4 bases, with 9 bases remaining between them. The CDR3 loop spans 13 amino acids. In DNA form, the CDR3 reads TGCAGTGCTAGAGACAGTGGGGTCTATGGCTACACCTTC. Protein: CSARDSGVYGYTF.

A note on this clonotype: Germline is not matched at one junction end, which may reflect a read error. The J gene is TRBJ2-4, the V gene TRBV12-3 or TRBV12-4; D could derive from TRBD1 or TRBD2 (7 bases each). The CDR3 consists of 14 residues. The chain's CDR3 is CASSNRGGGGIQYF. CDR3 nucleotides: TGCGCCAGCAGCAACAGGGGTGGCGGGGGCATTCAGTACTTC.

This chain uses TRBV6-2 or TRBV6-3 with TRBJ1-2; D is unresolved. CDR3 length: 15 amino acids. The germline V gene has CDR1 MNHEY and CDR2 SVGEGT. V lost 9 bases to trimming and J lost 0 bases, with 17 bases between them. CDR3 in DNA: TGTGCCAGGAACTCTGGTCGGGCCGCTAACTATGGCTACACCTTC. Protein product: CARNSGRAANYGYTF.

This rearrangement joins TRBV20-1 to TRBJ2-1, with D possibly being TRBD1 (6 bases). The V end was cut by 6 bases, the J end by 2 bases, with 17 bases between. CDR3 length: 15 residues. Germline-derived CDR1 and CDR2 are DFQATT and SNEGSKA (reference sequence). The CDR3 DNA sequence: TGCAGTGCCAAAGACAGGAGGCAACCCTACAATGAGCAGTTCTTC. This encodes CSAKDRRQPYNEQFF.